This T cell receptor beta chain is from a study of PD-1 blockade in classical Hodgkin lymphoma. General study findings and limits: The study reported lower baseline TCR diversity in newly diagnosed patients than in healthy donors.

After autologous stem cell transplantation all patients relapsed, and prior brentuximab vedotin exposure differed between cohorts. The repertoire was sequenced with immunoSEQ multiplex PCR; TCRdb's copy has only in-frame clones and lacks some. The table has over 20,000 clones, around 80% seen once. V was trimmed by 4 bases and J by 5 bases, leaving 17 bases between them. CDR1 MNHNS and CDR2 SASEGT come from the germline V gene. The CDR3 is 15 residues long. Points on this clone: What it binds is not known.

J is TRBJ1-2 and V is TRBV6-1; D possibly corresponds to TRBD1 (6 bases). The sample was peripheral blood mononuclear cells (PBMCs), taken before the second cycle of nivolumab. This TCR was sampled from a human donor with classical Hodgkin lymphoma. The DNA for the CDR3 is TGTGCCAGCAGTGTCTTCGGGGGGCCTGGATATGGCTACACCTTC. Encoded protein: CASSVFGGPGYGYTF.